These 21 T cell receptor beta chains share one sample of origin, sequenced in a study of cytomegalovirus exposure and HLA in healthy donors. Use of 60 Vbeta and 13 Jbeta primers characterized the PCR. Assay: immunoSEQ multiplex PCR; the TCRdb copy retains only in-frame clones and omits some. The sample lists some 190,000 clones; about four fifths were seen once. Sequences were obtained from PBMCs. These receptor sequences come from a man aged 18 to 30 in good health and CMV-seronegative.

The V call is TRBV4-2, the J call TRBJ2-7; maybe TRBD2 (6 bases). In germline, CDR1 is LGHNA, CDR2 YNFKEQ. The CDR3 covers 15 residues. Trimming took 1 base from V and 4 from J, leaving 14 bases between them. The CDR3 bases are TGTGCCAGCAGCCAAGGGGGACTTCCCACATACGAGCAGTACTTC. It translates to CASSQGGLPTYEQYF.

The chain employs TRBV7-9 and TRBJ2-4; 10 positions match TRBD1. This CDR3 comprises 16 residues. Germline CDR1 SEHNR, CDR2 FQNEAQ (reference sequence). The V segment lost 5 bases and the J segment 8 bases; nucleotides outside the gene matches: 12. Written as DNA, the CDR3 is TGTGCCAGCAGCGAACGGGACAGGGGAAGTTGGGACATTCAGTACTTC. It codes for CASSERDRGSWDIQYF.

This clone was detected a few times. The chain carries TRBV4-3 and TRBJ1-5; D remains unclear. The CDR3 sequence is 16 residues long. CDR1 is LGHNA, CDR2 YSLEER, per germline. V lost 0 bases and J lost 8, with 17 bases in between. The CDR3 bases are TGCGCCAGCAGCCAAGATTTTGGGCTGCCGAGGGAGCCCCAGCATTTT. Its protein product is CASSQDFGLPREPQHF.

This clone has only one observation. The genes are TRBV28 and TRBJ1-1; D gene uncertain. Germline CDR1 and CDR2: MDHEN and SYDVKM. With 3 bases removed from V and 1 base from J, the gap between germline ends came to 6 bases. The CDR3 is made up of 13 amino acids. CDR3 coding DNA: TGTGCCAGCAGTTTGCGACAGAACACTGAAGCTTTCTTT. Protein sequence: CASSLRQNTEAFF. Complete variable domain (other parts from reference TRBV28 and TRBJ1-1): DVKVTQSSRYLVKRTGEKVFLECVQDMDHENMFWYRQDPGLGLRLIYFSYDVKMKEKGDIPEGYSVSREKKERFSLILESASTNQTSMYLCASSLRQNTEAFFGQGTRLTVV.

In the case of this clone: At one of its ends the junction is not consistent with the germline gene, which may arise from a read error. The V gene is TRBV11-3, the J gene TRBJ2-7, with 8 bases matching TRBD1. The CDR3 length is 15 residues. The germline V gene encodes CDR1 SGHNT and CDR2 YENEEA. CDR3 region: CASSLGTGHSYEQYF. The DNA of the CDR3 is TGTGCCAGCAGTTTAGGGACAGGCCATTCCTACGAGCAGTACTTC.

The J gene is TRBJ1-4, the V gene TRBV15, with a tentative D call TRBD1 (5 bases). The CDR3 has 15 residues. The germline V gene encodes CDR1 LNHNV and CDR2 YYDKDF (reference sequence). Trimming cost V 0 bases and J 7 bases, with 12 bases left between them. The CDR3 sequence: CATSRDWQGVEKLFF. The CDR3 DNA reads TGTGCCACCAGCAGAGATTGGCAGGGTGTTGAAAAACTGTTTTTT.

The chain uses TRBV29-1 and TRBJ2-1, with 9 positions matching TRBD1. V dropped 7 bases and J dropped 7; count of bases not matched to a gene: 8. The germline gives CDR1 SQVTM, CDR2 ANQGSEA. There are 13 residues in the CDR3. Here the CDR3 reads CSAEGQGRNEQFF. In DNA, the CDR3 is TGCAGCGCCGAAGGACAGGGGCGAAATGAGCAGTTCTTC.

V is TRBV10-3 and J is TRBJ2-5; the match to TRBD1 covers 9 bases. Unmatched junction bases numbered 2, after V lost 10 bases and J lost 5 bases. Germline CDR1 ENHRY, CDR2 SYGVKD. The CDR3 extends over 11 amino acids. CDR3 in amino acids: CATGQGETQYF. CDR3 sequence (DNA): TGTGCCACCGGACAGGGGGAGACCCAGTACTTC.

The rearrangement joins TRBV13 to TRBJ2-7; no reliable D call. The ends were cut back, 5 bases at V and 3 bases at J, with 5 bases in the middle. The CDR3 spans 11 residues. The V gene's germline CDR1 is PRHDT and CDR2 FYEKMQ (reference sequence). The CDR3 DNA reads as TGTGCCAGCAGCACCTACTACGAGCAGTACTTC. It translates to CASSTYYEQYF.

The genes are TRBV6-5 and TRBJ1-1, with 10 bases matching TRBD1. The CDR3 covers 14 residues. After removal of 6 bases from V and 5 bases from J, the junction contained 6 bases not matched to a gene. In germline, CDR1 is MNHEY, CDR2 SVGAGI. This chain's CDR3 is CASRLDRGRTEAFF. The DNA for the CDR3 is TGTGCCAGCAGACTAGACAGGGGGCGTACTGAAGCTTTCTTT.

This chain connects TRBV5-4 to TRBJ2-5, with TRBD2 as a possible D gene (5 bases). CDR1 SGHNT and CDR2 YYREEE come from the germline V gene (reference sequence). V lost 0 bases to trimming and J lost 3 bases, with 6 bases between them. The CDR3 runs to 13 residues. Written as DNA, the CDR3 is TGTGCCAGCAGCTTGGTCGGGGAAGAGACCCAGTACTTC. Amino acid sequence: CASSLVGEETQYF.

This clone was counted a single time. The V and J genes are TRBV10-2 and TRBJ2-5; 7 nucleotides match TRBD1. Trimming at V came to 4 bases and at J to 6 bases, leaving 8 bases not matched to a gene. The CDR3 totals 14 residues. Per the germline V gene, CDR1 is WSHSY and CDR2 is SAAADI. The CDR3 bases are TGCGCCAGCAGTGCGGCTATGACAGGGCAGACCCAGTACTTC. This translates into CASSAAMTGQTQYF.

The CDR3 protein is CASSPDRLAVHTDTQYF. The CDR3 DNA reads TGTGCCAGCAGCCCGGACAGACTAGCGGTGCACACAGATACGCAGTATTTT. The J gene is TRBJ2-3, the V gene TRBV4-2; TRBD2 matches 9 bases. Germline values: CDR1 LGHNA, CDR2 YNFKEQ. Unmatched junction bases numbered 10, after V lost 4 bases and J lost 2 bases. CDR3 size: 17 residues.

V is TRBV12-5 and J is TRBJ2-3, with D tentatively TRBD2 (6 bases). The CDR3 has 14 residues. Per the germline V gene, CDR1 is LGHNT and CDR2 is FRNRAP. V lost 1 base and J 6 bases, leaving 11 bases between the germline ends. Here the CDR3 reads CASGLGDSWDTQYF. In DNA, the CDR3 is TGTGCTAGTGGTTTGGGGGACTCTTGGGATACGCAGTATTTT.

Worth noting for this clone: The junction and the germline gene differ at one end; a read error may be behind it. The chain recombines TRBV7-7 with TRBJ2-4; D call uncertain. CDR3 length equals 12 residues. Germline V gene sequence: CDR1 SSHAT, CDR2 FNYEAQ (reference sequence). DNA for the CDR3: TGTGCTAGCAGCTTCCGGCAAGACTCTCAGTACTTC. This gives the protein CASSFRQDSQYF.

The V call is TRBV5-1, the J call TRBJ2-7, with D possibly matching TRBD1 (7 bases). From germline, CDR1 is SGHRS and CDR2 YFSETQ. Trimming removed 4 bases from V and 5 bases from J, with 19 bases in between. The CDR3 totals 15 residues. The CDR3: CASSRGRQGLDEQYF. CDR3 nucleotide sequence: TGCGCCAGCAGCCGTGGGAGACAGGGACTTGACGAGCAGTACTTC.

The rearrangement joins TRBV14 to TRBJ1-3, with D perhaps matching TRBD1 (5 bases). The germline V gene has CDR1 SGHDN and CDR2 FVKESK. This CDR3 has 16 amino acids. Trimming removed 4 bases from V and 0 bases from J, with 13 bases in between. For the CDR3, the DNA is TGTGCCAGCAGCCCCCTGGGGCCGAGCTCTGGAAACACCATATATTTT. Translation: CASSPLGPSSGNTIYF. Together with reference TRBV14 and TRBJ1-3, the CDR3 gives the full variable domain: EAGVTQFPSHSVIEKGQTVTLRCDPISGHDNLYWYRRVMGKEIKFLLHFVKESKQDESGMPNNRFLAERTGGTYSTLKVQPAELEDSGVYFCASSPLGPSSGNTIYFGEGSWLTVV.

In this sample, this clone turned up once. V gene TRBV5-1 combines with J gene TRBJ2-7, with a tentative D call TRBD1 (6 bases). The CDR3 contains 12 residues. V was shortened by 0 bases and J by 7 bases, with 8 bases between the two germline ends. Germline V gene data show CDR1 as SGHRS and CDR2 as YFSETQ. Here the CDR3 DNA reads TGCGCCAGCAGCTTGGACAGGGAGGAGCAGTACTTC. Protein: CASSLDREEQYF.

This sequence joins TRBV4-3 and TRBJ1-3; D is possibly TRBD1 (5 bases). V lost 0 bases, J lost 2 bases, and 11 bases lay in between. Per the germline V gene, CDR1 is LGHNA and CDR2 is YSLEER. There are 16 residues in the CDR3. CDR3 in DNA: TGCGCCAGCAGCCAAGATCTCTCAGGGACTGGAAACACCATATATTTT. Translated: CASSQDLSGTGNTIYF.

CDR3: CASVPGSPIEAFF. The CDR3 DNA reads TGTGCCTCAGTCCCCGGGTCGCCGATTGAAGCTTTCTTT. The chain carries TRBV30 and TRBJ1-1, with D hard to call. The germline gives CDR1 GTSNPN, CDR2 SVGIG (reference sequence). Trimming left V 7 bases short and J 7 bases short, with 19 bases between. This CDR3 comprises 13 residues.

The chain recombines TRBV11-2 with TRBJ1-1; 7 bases line up with TRBD1. The CDR3 is 16 residues long. From germline, CDR1 is SGHAT and CDR2 FQNNGV. Trimming at V came to 5 bases and at J to 1 base, leaving 10 bases not matched to a gene. In DNA, the CDR3 is TGTGCCAGCAGCCGTGGGGAACAGGGGTCGAACACTGAAGCTTTCTTT. It encodes CASSRGEQGSNTEAFF.